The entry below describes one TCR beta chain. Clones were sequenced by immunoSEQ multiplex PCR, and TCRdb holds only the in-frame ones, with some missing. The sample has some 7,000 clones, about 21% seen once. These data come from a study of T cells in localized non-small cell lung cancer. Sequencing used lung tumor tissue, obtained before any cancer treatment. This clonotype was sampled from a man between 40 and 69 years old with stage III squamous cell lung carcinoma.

The CDR3 protein is CASSLGASGQETQYF. The CDR3 DNA reads TGTGCCAGCAGCTTAGGGGCTAGCGGACAAGAGACCCAGTACTTC. The chain joins TRBV11-3 to TRBJ2-5; 7 bases are shared with TRBD2. Germline V gene lookup returns CDR1 SGHNT and CDR2 YENEEA. The CDR3 runs to 15 residues. Trimming removed 1 base from V and 2 bases from J; junction bases left unmatched: 4.